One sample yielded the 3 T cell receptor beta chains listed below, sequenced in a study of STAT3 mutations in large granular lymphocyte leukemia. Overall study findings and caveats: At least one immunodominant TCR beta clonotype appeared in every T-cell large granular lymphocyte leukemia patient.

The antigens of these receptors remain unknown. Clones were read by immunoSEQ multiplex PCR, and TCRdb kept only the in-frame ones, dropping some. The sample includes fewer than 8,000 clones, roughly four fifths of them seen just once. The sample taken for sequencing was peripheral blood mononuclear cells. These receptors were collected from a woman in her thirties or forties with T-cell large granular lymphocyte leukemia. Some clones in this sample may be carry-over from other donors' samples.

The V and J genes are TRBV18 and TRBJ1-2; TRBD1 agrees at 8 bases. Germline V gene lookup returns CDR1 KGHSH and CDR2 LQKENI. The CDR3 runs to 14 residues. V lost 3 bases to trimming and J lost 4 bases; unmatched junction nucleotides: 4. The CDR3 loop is CASSPTGQGYGYTF. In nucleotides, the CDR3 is TGTGCCAGCTCACCGACTGGACAGGGCTATGGCTACACCTTC.

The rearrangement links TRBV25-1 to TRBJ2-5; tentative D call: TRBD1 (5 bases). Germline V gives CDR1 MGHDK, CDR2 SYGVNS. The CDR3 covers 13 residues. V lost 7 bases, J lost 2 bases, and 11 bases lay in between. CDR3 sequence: CASTQAGQETQYF. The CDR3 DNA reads TGTGCCAGCACCCAAGCAGGGCAAGAGACCCAGTACTTC.

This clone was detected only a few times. In nucleotides, the CDR3 is TGTGCCAGCAGTGAAGGCAGTCTCTATGGCTACACCTTC. It encodes CASSEGSLYGYTF. The chain joins TRBV6-1 to TRBJ1-2; no firm D call. Between the trimmed V and J ends, which lost 1 base and 4 bases, there was a span of 7 bases. Germline V gene sequence: CDR1 MNHNS, CDR2 SASEGT. The CDR3 length is 13 residues.